The 17 T cell receptor beta chains given below trace back to one sample, sequenced in a study of blood T cells in healthy people across ages. It was with a sample-barcoded 5' primer and a J-beta primer mix that a second PCR of roughly 7 to 12 cycles was run. In TCRdb, the 5' RACE reads were re-called with MiXCR into one record per CDR3 protein. This table holds more than 650,000 distinct CDR3 sequences, 25% to 30% found once. The same specimen was also included in a second study, on T cells of mothers and their children.

Sequenced input: blood. These receptor sequences come from a boy between 5 and 17 years old in good health.

This chain links TRBV6-5 with TRBJ1-2; a weak D match, TRBD1 (6 bases). V was shortened by 2 bases and J by 7 bases, with 14 bases between the two germline ends. Germline-derived CDR1 and CDR2 are MNHEY and SVGAGI. The CDR3 has 14 residues. The CDR3 spells CASSYTSTGSGYTF. DNA of the CDR3: TGTGCCAGCAGTTACACATCAACAGGGTCTGGCTACACCTTC.

This clonotype was detected only a few times. The chain joins TRBV6-1 to TRBJ2-1, with D perhaps TRBD1 or TRBD2 (6 bases each). Germline values: CDR1 MNHNS, CDR2 SASEGT. V lost 10 bases and J lost 7, with 11 bases in between. CDR3 length: 11 residues. This CDR3 is CATTGANEQFF. In DNA form, the CDR3 reads TGTGCCACCACGGGGGCAAATGAGCAGTTCTTC.

The chain employs TRBV9 and TRBJ2-3; unclear D gene. The CDR3 spans 15 residues. Germline values: CDR1 SGDLS, CDR2 YYNGEE. Trimming took 4 bases from V and 1 from J, leaving 13 bases between them. CDR3 amino acids: CASSPRYWGTDTQYF. The CDR3, as DNA: TGTGCCAGCAGCCCTCGGTACTGGGGCACAGATACGCAGTATTTT.

The chain links TRBV11-2 to TRBJ2-1, with D unresolved. This CDR3 region has 16 residues. V was pared by 2 bases and J by 0 bases, with 11 bases between. Germline-derived CDR1 and CDR2 are SGHAT and FQNNGV. The CDR3: CASSLTPTFSYNEQFF. In DNA form, the CDR3 reads TGTGCCAGCAGCTTAACCCCGACTTTCTCCTACAATGAGCAGTTCTTC.

This clonotype was recorded a few times. This rearrangement joins TRBV2 to TRBJ2-5; 7 bases match TRBD2. With 11 bases clipped from V and 0 bases from J, the junction kept 9 bases outside the gene matches. Germline V gene data show CDR1 as SNHLY and CDR2 as FYNNEI. The CDR3 is 14 amino acids. This chain's CDR3 is CAGILGGNQETQYF. The CDR3 DNA sequence: TGTGCCGGCATTTTGGGAGGGAACCAAGAGACCCAGTACTTC.

This rearrangement joins TRBV10-3 to TRBJ1-5; the D gene is possibly TRBD1 (5 bases). V lost 2 bases, J lost 5 bases, and 7 bases lay in between. CDR3 length: 13 amino acids. The germline V gene encodes CDR1 ENHRY and CDR2 SYGVKD. CDR3: CAISEIQDQPQHF. The CDR3 coding sequence is TGTGCCATCAGTGAGATACAGGATCAGCCCCAGCATTTT.

A note on this clonotype: One end of the junction fails to match germline, which may point to a read error. This sequence joins TRBV4-1 and TRBJ1-2; 7 bases fit TRBD1. The germline V gene encodes CDR1 MGHRA and CDR2 YSYEKL. This CDR3 is built from 13 residues. The CDR3 DNA is TGCGCAAGCAGCCAAGCGGGGACAGAAGACTACACCTTC. Translation: CASSQAGTEDYTF.

The rearrangement joins TRBV29-1 to TRBJ2-1, with 7 bases fitting TRBD1. The CDR3 spans 13 residues. V was pared by 4 bases and J by 7 bases, with 7 bases of the junction left unmatched. Germline CDR1 reads SQVTM; CDR2 reads ANQGSEA. CDR3 loop: CSVARQGGNEQFF. The DNA of the CDR3 is TGCAGCGTTGCGAGACAGGGTGGTAATGAGCAGTTCTTC.

The genes are TRBV3-1 and TRBJ2-5; TRBD1 matches 8 bases. This CDR3 spans 16 amino acids. Germline V gives CDR1 LGHDT, CDR2 YNNKEL (reference sequence). Trimming took 0 bases from V and 3 from J; bases not matched to a gene: 6. CDR3 amino acids: CASSQDLDRVEETQYF. DNA for the CDR3: TGTGCCAGCAGCCAAGATCTGGACAGGGTGGAAGAGACCCAGTACTTC.

V gene TRBV7-9 combines with J gene TRBJ2-7, with 9 nucleotides matching TRBD1. In germline, CDR1 is SEHNR, CDR2 FQNEAQ (reference sequence). This CDR3 has 14 residues. Trimming took 5 bases from V and 6 from J; bases not matched to a gene: 8. CDR3 loop: CASSTRTGELEQYF. In DNA form, the CDR3 reads TGTGCCAGCAGCACCCGGACAGGGGAGCTCGAGCAGTACTTC.

The rearrangement links TRBV29-1 to TRBJ1-1; 10 nucleotides match TRBD1. Losses at the gene ends were 6 bases for V and 1 base for J; bases not matched to a gene: 5. The CDR3 consists of 14 residues. The germline CDR1 and CDR2 sequences are SQVTM and ANQGSEA. In nucleotides, the CDR3 is TGCAGCGTCAGGGACAGGGGCGGGAACACTGAAGCTTTCTTT. Encoded protein: CSVRDRGGNTEAFF.

This clonotype showed up just a few times. The chain joins TRBV12-3 or TRBV12-4 to TRBJ1-6; no firm D call. The CDR3 is 13 residues long. Deletions cut 3 bases from V and 8 bases from J, with 8 bases between. Here the CDR3 reads CASSFERDSPLHF. The CDR3 DNA is TGTGCCAGCAGTTTCGAGCGAGATTCACCCCTCCACTTT.

CDR3 in DNA: TGTGCCAGCAGCGAAGGGGGGTACAACATTCAGTACTTC. The encoded protein is CASSEGGYNIQYF. The chain carries TRBV9 and TRBJ2-4; D may correspond to TRBD1 or TRBD2 (6 bases each). V lost 3 bases and J 7 bases, leaving 11 bases between the germline ends. Germline assignment: CDR1 SGDLS and CDR2 YYNGEE. The CDR3 is made up of 13 amino acids.

This chain uses TRBV12-3 or TRBV12-4 with TRBJ1-1, with D perhaps matching TRBD1 (6 bases). V was pared by 7 bases and J by 5 bases, with 17 bases between. This CDR3 comprises 14 residues. The CDR3 reads CASTKTGRGTEAFF. The CDR3 DNA sequence: TGTGCCAGCACCAAGACAGGAAGAGGGACTGAAGCTTTCTTT.

V is TRBV12-3 or TRBV12-4 and J is TRBJ2-5; D possibly corresponds to TRBD2 (6 bases). Trimming cost V 6 bases and J 5 bases, with 19 bases left between them. The CDR3 loop spans 15 amino acids. The CDR3 DNA sequence: TGTGCCAGCAGACGGGACTGGGCTCCTGGGGAGACCCAGTACTTC. Translation: CASRRDWAPGETQYF.

The chain has TRBV6-6 and TRBJ1-2, with D unclear. The ends were cut back, 2 bases at V and 4 bases at J, with 11 bases in the middle. The germline V gene encodes CDR1 MNHNY and CDR2 SVGAGI (reference sequence). This CDR3 is 14 amino acids long. CDR3 nucleotides: TGTGCCAGCAGTTACGGGGAGGGTTCCTATGGCTACACCTTC. Amino acid sequence: CASSYGEGSYGYTF.

The chain links TRBV2 to TRBJ2-5; TRBD1 is a possible D gene (5 bases). The end of the DNA aligns better with TRBJ2-7, so the J call may be wrong. The CDR3 is 13 amino acids. Looked up from germline, CDR1 is SNHLY and CDR2 is FYNNEI. The CDR3 is CATSQESSYEQYF. CDR3 nucleotide sequence: TGTGCCACCTCACAGGAGAGCTCCTACGAGCAGTACTTC.